A single T cell receptor (beta chain) is shown here with its context. Antigen: not known. The junction departs from germline at one end; a sequencing error may be responsible. TCRdb processed the multiplex PCR reads anew with MiXCR; each CDR3 protein has one entry. Among 350 to 450 distinct CDR3 sequences listed, 25% to 35% were seen once. Whole-study findings and limits: Tumor Treg TCRs overlapped most with tumor naive CD4+ cells.

Tregs were sorted as CD4+CD25+CD127-/low cells. The sequencing input was tumor-infiltrating Tregs sorted from the breast tumor. The TCR comes from a female donor with breast cancer.

This CDR3 is CACSLGQGNYGYTF. The DNA of the CDR3 is TGTGCCTGCAGTTTAGGGCAGGGGAACTATGGCTACACCTTC. This rearrangement joins TRBV12-3 or TRBV12-4 to TRBJ1-2; D possibly corresponds to TRBD1 (6 bases). The CDR3 totals 14 residues.